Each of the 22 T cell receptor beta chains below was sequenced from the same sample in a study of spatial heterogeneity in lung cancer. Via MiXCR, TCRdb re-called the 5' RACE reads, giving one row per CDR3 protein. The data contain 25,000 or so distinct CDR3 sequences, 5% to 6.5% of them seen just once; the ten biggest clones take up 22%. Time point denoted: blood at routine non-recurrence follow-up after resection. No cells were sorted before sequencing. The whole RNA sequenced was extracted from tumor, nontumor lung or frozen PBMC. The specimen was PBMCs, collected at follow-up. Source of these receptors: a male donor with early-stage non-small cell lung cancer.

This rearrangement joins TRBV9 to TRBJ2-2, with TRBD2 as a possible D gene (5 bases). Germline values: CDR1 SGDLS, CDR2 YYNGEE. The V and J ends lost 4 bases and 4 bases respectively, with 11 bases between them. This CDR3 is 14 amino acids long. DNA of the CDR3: TGTGCCAGCAGCATAAAACGGGGCACCGGGGAGCTGTTTTTT. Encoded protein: CASSIKRGTGELFF.

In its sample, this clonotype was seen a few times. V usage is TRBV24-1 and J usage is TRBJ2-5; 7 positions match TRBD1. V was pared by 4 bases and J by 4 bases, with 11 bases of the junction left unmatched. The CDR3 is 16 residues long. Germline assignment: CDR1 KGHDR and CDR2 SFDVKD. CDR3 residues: CATSDPGQSGGETQYF. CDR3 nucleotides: TGTGCCACCAGTGACCCGGGACAGTCTGGTGGAGAGACCCAGTACTTC.

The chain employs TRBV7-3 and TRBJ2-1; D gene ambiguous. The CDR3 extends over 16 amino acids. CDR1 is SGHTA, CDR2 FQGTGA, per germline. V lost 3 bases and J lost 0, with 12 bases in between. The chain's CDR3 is CASSFRAPSSYNEQFF. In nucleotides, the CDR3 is TGTGCCAGCAGCTTCCGAGCCCCGAGCTCCTACAATGAGCAGTTCTTC.

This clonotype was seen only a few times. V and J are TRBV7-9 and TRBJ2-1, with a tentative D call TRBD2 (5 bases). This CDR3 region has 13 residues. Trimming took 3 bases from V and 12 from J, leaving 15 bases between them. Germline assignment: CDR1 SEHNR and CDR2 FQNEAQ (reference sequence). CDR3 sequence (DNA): TGTGCCAGCAGCTTTACTAGTTCGGTGGGGCAGTTCTTC. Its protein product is CASSFTSSVGQFF.

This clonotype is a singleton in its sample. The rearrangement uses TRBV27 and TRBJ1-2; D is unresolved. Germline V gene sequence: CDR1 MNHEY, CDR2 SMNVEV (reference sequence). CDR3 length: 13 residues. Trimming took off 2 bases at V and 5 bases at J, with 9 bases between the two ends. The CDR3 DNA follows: TGTGCCAGCAGTTTAAACGGCCCATATGGCTACACCTTC. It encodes CASSLNGPYGYTF.

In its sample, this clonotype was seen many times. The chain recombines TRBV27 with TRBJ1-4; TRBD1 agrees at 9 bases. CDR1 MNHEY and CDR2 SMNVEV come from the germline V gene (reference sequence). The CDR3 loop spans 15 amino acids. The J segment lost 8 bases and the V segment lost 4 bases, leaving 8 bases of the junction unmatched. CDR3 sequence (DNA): TGTGCCAGCAGTTCACAGGGGGCCGGAGGGGAAAAACTGTTTTTT. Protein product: CASSSQGAGGEKLFF.

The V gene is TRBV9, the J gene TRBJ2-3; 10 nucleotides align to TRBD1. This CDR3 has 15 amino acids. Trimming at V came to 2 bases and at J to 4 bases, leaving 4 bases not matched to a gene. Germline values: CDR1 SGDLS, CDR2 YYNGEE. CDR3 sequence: CASSVEGTGADTQYF. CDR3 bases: TGTGCCAGCAGCGTCGAGGGGACAGGGGCAGATACGCAGTATTTT.

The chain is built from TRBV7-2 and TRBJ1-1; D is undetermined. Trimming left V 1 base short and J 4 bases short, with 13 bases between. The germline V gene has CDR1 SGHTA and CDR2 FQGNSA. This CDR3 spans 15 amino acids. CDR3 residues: CASSLVAKWGTEAFF. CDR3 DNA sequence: TGTGCCAGCAGCTTAGTCGCGAAGTGGGGCACTGAAGCTTTCTTT.

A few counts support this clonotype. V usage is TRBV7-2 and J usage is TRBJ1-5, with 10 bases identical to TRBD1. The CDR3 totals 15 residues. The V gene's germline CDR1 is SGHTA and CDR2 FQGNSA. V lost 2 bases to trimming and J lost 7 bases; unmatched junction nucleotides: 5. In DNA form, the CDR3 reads TGTGCCAGCAGCTTACGTCGGGACAGGGGACAGCCCCAGCATTTT. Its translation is CASSLRRDRGQPQHF.

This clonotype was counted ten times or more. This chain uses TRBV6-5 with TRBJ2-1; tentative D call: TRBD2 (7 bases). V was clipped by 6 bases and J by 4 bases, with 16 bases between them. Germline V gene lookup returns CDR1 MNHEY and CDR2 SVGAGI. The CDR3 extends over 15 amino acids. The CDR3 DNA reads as TGTGCCAGCAGCCTATGGGGGGGCCGGTACAATGAGCAGTTCTTC. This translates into CASSLWGGRYNEQFF.

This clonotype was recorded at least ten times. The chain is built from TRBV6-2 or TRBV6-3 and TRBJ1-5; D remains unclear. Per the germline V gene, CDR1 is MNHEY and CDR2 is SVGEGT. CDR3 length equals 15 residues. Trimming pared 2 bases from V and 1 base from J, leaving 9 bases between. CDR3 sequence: CASSYGLKSNQPQHF. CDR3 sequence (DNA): TGTGCCAGCAGTTACGGCTTGAAGAGCAATCAGCCCCAGCATTTT.

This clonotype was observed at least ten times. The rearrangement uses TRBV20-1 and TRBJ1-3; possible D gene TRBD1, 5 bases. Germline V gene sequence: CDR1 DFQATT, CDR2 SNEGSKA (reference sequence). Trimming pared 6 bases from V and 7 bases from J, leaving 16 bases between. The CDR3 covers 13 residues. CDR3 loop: CSATPGGLNTIYF. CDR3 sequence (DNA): TGCAGTGCCACACCGGGGGGGTTGAACACCATATATTTT.

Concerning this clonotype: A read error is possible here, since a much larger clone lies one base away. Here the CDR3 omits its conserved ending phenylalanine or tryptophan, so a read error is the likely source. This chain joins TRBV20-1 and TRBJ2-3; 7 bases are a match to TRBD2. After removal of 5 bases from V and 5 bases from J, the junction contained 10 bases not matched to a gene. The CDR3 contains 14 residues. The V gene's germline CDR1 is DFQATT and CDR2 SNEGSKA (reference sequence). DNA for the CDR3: TGCAGTGCTGACAGCGGGGCCTCCCAAGATACGCAGTATTCT. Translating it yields CSADSGASQDTQYS.

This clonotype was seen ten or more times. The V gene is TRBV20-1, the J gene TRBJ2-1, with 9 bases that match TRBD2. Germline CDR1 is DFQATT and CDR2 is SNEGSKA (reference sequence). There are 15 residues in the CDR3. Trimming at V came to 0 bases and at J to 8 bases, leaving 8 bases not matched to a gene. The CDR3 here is CSARDLAGWKDEQFF. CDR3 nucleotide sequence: TGCAGTGCTAGAGACCTAGCGGGATGGAAGGATGAGCAGTTCTTC.

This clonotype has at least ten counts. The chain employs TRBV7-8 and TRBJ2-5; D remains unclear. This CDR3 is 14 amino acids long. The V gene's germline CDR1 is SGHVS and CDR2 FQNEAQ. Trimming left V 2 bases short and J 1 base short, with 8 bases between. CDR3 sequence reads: CASSLMGIQETQYF. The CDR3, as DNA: TGTGCCAGCAGCTTAATGGGGATCCAAGAGACCCAGTACTTC.

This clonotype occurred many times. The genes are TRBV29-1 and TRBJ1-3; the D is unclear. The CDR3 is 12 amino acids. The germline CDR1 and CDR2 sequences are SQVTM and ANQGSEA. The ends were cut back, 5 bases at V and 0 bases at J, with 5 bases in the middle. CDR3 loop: CSVQSSGNTIYF. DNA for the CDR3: TGCAGCGTTCAGTCCTCTGGAAACACCATATATTTT.

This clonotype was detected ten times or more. CDR3 in DNA: TGTGCCAGCAGCCAGTGGGTAGATACGCAGTATTTT. It codes for CASSQWVDTQYF. V gene TRBV7-2 combines with J gene TRBJ2-3; D is unresolved. This CDR3 contains 12 residues. Germline CDR1 SGHTA, CDR2 FQGNSA. V lost 5 bases and J 5 bases, leaving 8 bases between the germline ends.

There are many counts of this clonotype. This CDR3 reads CTPDDEGGYTF. CDR3 DNA: TGCACCCCAGACGACGAGGGGGGCTACACCTTC. This chain uses TRBV20-1 with TRBJ1-2, with a possible D match to TRBD1 (5 bases). The germline V gene has CDR1 DFQATT and CDR2 SNEGSKA (reference sequence). The CDR3 consists of 11 residues.

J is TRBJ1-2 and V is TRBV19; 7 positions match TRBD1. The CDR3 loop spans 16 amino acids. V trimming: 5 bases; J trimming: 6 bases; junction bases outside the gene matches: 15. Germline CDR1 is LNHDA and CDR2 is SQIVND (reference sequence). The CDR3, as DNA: TGTGCCAGTAGTGCCGGGACAGTCTACCATAGCAATGGCTACACCTTC. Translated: CASSAGTVYHSNGYTF.

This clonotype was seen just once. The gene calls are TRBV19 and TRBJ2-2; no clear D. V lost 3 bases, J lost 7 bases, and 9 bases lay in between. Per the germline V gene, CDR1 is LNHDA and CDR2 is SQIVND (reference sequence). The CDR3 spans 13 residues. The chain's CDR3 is CASSIPRVGELFF. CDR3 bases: TGTGCCAGTAGTATCCCCCGGGTCGGGGAGCTGTTTTTT.

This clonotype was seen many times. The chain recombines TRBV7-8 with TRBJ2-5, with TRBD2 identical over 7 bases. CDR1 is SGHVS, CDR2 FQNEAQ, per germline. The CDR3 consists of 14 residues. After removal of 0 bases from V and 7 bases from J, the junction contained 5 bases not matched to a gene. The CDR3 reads CASSLAGGEGTQYF. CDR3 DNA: TGTGCCAGCAGCTTAGCAGGAGGGGAGGGGACCCAGTACTTC.

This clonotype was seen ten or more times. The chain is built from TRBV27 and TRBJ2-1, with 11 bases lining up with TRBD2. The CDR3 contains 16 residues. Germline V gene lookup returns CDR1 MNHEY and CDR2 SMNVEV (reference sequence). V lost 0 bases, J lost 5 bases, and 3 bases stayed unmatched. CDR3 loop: CASSLSPGLADNEQFF. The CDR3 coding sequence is TGTGCCAGCAGTTTATCGCCGGGACTAGCGGACAATGAGCAGTTCTTC.